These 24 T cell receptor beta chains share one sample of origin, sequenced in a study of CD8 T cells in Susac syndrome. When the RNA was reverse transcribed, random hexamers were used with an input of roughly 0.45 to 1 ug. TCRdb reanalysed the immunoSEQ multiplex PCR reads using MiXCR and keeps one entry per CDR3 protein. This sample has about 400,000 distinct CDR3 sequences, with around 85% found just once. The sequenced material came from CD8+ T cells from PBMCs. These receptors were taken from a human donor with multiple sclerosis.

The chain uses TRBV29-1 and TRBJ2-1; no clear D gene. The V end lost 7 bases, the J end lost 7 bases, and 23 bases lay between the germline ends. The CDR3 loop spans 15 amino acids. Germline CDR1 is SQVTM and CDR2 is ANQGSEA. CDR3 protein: CSAPKDARETNEQFF. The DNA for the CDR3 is TGCAGCGCCCCAAAGGACGCAAGAGAGACGAATGAGCAGTTCTTC.

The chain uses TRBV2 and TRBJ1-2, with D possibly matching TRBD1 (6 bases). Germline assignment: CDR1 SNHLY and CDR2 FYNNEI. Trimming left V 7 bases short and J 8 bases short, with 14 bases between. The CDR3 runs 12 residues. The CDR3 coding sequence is TGTGCCAGCAATCGACAGGTTTTCGGCTACACCTTC. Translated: CASNRQVFGYTF.

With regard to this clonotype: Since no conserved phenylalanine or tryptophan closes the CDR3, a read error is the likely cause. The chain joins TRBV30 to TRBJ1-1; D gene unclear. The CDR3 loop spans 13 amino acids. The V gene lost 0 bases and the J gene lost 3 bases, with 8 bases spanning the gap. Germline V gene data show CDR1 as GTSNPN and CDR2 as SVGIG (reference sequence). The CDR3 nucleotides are TGTGCCTGGAGTGTTGGGCGACACACTGAAGCTTTCCTT. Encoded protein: CAWSVGRHTEAFL.

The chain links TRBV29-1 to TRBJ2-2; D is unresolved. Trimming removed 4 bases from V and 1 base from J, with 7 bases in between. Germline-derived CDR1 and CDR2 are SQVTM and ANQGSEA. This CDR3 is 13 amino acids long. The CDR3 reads CSVGPENTGELFF. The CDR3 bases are TGCAGCGTTGGTCCCGAGAACACCGGGGAGCTGTTTTTT.

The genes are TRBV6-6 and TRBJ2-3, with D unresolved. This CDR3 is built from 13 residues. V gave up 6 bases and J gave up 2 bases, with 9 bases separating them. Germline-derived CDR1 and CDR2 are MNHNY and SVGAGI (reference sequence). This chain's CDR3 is CASSGRNTDTQYF. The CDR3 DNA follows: TGTGCCAGCAGCGGTCGGAACACAGATACGCAGTATTTT.

The CDR3: CATNRDGTDPGYGYTF. In nucleotides, the CDR3 is TGTGCCACTAACCGGGACGGTACCGATCCCGGCTATGGCTACACCTTC. The gene calls are TRBV6-1 and TRBJ1-2; D might be TRBD1 (5 bases). CDR1 MNHNS and CDR2 SASEGT come from the germline V gene. V gave up 10 bases and J gave up 4 bases, with 25 bases separating them. The CDR3 contains 16 residues.

The CDR3 reads CASSLRLAGGPPGELFF. CDR3 sequence (DNA): TGTGCCAGCAGCTTGCGGCTAGCGGGAGGGCCCCCCGGGGAGCTGTTTTTT. The chain couples TRBV5-4 to TRBJ2-2, with TRBD2 matching over 12 bases. CDR1 is SGHNT, CDR2 YYREEE, per germline (reference sequence). CDR3 size: 17 residues. V trimming: 1 base; J trimming: 6 bases; junction bases outside the gene matches: 7.

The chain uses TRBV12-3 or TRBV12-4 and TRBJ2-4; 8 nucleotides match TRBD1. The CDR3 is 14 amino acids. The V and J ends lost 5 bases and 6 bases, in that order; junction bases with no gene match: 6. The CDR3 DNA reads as TGTGCCAGCAGTACGTATCAGGGGGCAAACATTCAGTACTTC. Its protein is CASSTYQGANIQYF.

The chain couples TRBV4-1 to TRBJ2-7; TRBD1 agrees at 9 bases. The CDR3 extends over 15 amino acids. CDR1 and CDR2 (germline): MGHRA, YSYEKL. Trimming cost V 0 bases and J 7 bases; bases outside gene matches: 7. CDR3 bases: TGCGCCAGCAGCCAAGAGGGACAGGGTAAAAGGGAGCAGTACTTC. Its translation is CASSQEGQGKREQYF.

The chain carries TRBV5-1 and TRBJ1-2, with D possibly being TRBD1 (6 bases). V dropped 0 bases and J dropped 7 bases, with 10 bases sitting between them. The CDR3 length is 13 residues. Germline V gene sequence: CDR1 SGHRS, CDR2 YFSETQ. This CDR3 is CASSLDRVSGYTF. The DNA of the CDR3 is TGCGCCAGCAGCTTGGACAGGGTTAGTGGCTACACCTTC.

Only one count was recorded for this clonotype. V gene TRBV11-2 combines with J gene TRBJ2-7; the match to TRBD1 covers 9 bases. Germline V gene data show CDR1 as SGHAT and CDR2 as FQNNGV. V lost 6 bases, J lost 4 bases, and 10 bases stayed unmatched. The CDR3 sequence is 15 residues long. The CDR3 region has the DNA TGTGCCAGCAGTCTAGGGTCACAGGGGGCATACGAGCAGTACTTC. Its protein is CASSLGSQGAYEQYF.

The CDR3: CASSPPTGAIHGYTF. CDR3 sequence (DNA): TGTGCCAGCAGTCCACCGACAGGGGCGATCCATGGCTACACCTTC. The chain joins TRBV28 to TRBJ1-2; TRBD1 agrees at 8 bases. CDR1 and CDR2 (germline): MDHEN, SYDVKM. Germline trimming cut 5 bases from V and 6 bases from J; bases unmatched to any gene: 11. CDR3 length equals 15 residues.

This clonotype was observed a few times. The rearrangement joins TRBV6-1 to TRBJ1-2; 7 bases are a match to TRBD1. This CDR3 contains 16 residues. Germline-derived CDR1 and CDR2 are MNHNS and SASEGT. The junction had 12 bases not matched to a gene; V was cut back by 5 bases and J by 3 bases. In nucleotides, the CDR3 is TGTGCCAGCAGTCAGACGACAGGGCAAGAGTACTATGGCTACACCTTC. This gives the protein CASSQTTGQEYYGYTF.

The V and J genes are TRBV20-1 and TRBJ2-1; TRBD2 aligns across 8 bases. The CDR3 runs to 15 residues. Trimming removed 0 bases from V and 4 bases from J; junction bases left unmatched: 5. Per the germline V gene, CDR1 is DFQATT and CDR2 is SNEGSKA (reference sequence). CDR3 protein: CSARDIGRGYNEQFF. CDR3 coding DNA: TGCAGTGCTAGAGATATCGGGAGGGGTTACAATGAGCAGTTCTTC.

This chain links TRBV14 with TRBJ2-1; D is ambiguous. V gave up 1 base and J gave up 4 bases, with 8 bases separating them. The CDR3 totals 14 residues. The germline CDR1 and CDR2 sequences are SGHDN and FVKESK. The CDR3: CASSQADQYNEQFF. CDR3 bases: TGTGCCAGCAGCCAAGCGGACCAGTACAATGAGCAGTTCTTC.

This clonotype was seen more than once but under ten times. The CDR3 here is CASSSRQGISNEQYF. Here the CDR3 DNA reads TGTGCCAGCAGTTCCCGACAGGGCATTTCCAACGAGCAGTACTTC. This sequence joins TRBV6-5 and TRBJ2-7; TRBD1 aligns across 7 bases. Germline values: CDR1 MNHEY, CDR2 SVGAGI. With 4 bases clipped from V and 5 bases from J, the junction kept 11 bases outside the gene matches. The CDR3 runs to 15 residues.

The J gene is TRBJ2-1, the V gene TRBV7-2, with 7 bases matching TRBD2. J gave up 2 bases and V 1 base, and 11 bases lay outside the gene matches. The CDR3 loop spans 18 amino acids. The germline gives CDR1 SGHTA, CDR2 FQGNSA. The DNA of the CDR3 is TGTGCCAGCAGCTTAGTTTCTTTTGGGGGGGGGACCTACAATGAGCAGTTCTTC. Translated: CASSLVSFGGGTYNEQFF. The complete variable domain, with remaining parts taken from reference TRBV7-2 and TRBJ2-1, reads GAGVSQSPSNKVTEKGKDVELRCDPISGHTALYWYRQSLGQGLEFLIYFQGNSAPDKSGLPSDRFSAERTGGSVSTLTIQRTQQEDSAVYLCASSLVSFGGGTYNEQFFGPGTRLTVL.

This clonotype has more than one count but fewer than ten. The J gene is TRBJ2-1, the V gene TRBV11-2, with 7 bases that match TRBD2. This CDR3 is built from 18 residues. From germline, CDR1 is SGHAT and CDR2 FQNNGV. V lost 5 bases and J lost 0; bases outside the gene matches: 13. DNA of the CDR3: TGTGCCAGCAGCCCCCTTGCTAGCGGCGTAAGCTCCTACAATGAGCAGTTCTTC. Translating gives CASSPLASGVSSYNEQFF.

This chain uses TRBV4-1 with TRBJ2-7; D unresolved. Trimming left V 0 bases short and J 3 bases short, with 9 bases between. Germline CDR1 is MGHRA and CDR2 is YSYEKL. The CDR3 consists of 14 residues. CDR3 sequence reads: CASSQEAQNYEQYF. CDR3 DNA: TGCGCCAGCAGCCAAGAAGCACAAAACTACGAGCAGTACTTC.

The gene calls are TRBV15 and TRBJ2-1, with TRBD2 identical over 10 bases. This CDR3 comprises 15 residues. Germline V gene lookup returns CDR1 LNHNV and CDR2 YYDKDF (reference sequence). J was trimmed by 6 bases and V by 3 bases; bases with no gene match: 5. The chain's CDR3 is CATSSWTSGANEQFF. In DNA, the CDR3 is TGTGCCACCAGCAGTTGGACTAGCGGAGCCAATGAGCAGTTCTTC.

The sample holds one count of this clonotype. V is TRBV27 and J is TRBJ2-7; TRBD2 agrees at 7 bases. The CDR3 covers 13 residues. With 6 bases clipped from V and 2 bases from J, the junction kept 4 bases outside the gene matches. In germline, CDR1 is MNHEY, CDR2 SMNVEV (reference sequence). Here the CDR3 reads CASRSGTTYEQYF. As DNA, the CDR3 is TGTGCCAGCAGAAGCGGGACTACCTACGAGCAGTACTTC.

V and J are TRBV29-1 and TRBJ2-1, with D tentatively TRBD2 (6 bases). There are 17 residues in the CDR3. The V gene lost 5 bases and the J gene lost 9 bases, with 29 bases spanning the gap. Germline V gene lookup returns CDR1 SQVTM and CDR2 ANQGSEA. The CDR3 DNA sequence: TGCAGCGTTACACCGCCTGGCGGGGCCACGATCCTCGGTGAGCAGTTCTTC. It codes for CSVTPPGGATILGEQFF.

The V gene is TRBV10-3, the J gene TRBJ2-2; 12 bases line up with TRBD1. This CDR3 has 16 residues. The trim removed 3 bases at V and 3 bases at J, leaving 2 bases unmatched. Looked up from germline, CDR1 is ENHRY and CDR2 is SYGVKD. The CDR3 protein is CAISDGDRGHTGELFF. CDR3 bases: TGTGCCATCAGTGATGGGGACAGGGGGCACACCGGGGAGCTGTTTTTT.

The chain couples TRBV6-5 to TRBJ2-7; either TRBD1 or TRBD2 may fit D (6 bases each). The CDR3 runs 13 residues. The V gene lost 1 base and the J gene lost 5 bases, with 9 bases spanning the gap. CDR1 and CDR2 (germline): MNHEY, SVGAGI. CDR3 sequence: CASSYYRGDEQYF. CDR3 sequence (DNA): TGTGCCAGCAGTTACTATAGGGGGGACGAGCAGTACTTC.